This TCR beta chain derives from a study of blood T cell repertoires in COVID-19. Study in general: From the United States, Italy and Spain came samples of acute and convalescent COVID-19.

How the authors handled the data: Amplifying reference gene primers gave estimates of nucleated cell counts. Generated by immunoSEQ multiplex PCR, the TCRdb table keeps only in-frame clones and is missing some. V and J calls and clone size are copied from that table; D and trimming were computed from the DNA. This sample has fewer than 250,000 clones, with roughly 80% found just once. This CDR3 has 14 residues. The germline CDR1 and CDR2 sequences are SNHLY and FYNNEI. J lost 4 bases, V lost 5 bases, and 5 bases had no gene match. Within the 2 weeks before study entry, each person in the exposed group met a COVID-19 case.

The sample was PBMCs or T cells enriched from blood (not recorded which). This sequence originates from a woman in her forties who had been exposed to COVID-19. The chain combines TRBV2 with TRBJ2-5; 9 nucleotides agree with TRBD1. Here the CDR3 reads CASSSGTGRETQYF. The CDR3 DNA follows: TGTGCCAGCAGTTCCGGGACAGGGCGAGAGACCCAGTACTTC.